These T cell receptor beta chains were read from a single sample in a study of tumor-infiltrating lymphocytes in primary liver carcinoma. Each CDR3 protein gets one entry after TCRdb re-called the multiplex PCR reads with MiXCR. The sample holds about 100,000 distinct CDR3 sequences, approximately 70% seen once. Sequencing was performed on liver tumor tissue from sampling region 2. The receptors shown here come from a woman aged 60-75 years with primary liver carcinoma and hepatitis B virus infection. CDR3s include the opening cysteine and the closing phenylalanine or tryptophan. The D gene is left open where the match is weak. The listing skips clone size in some rows; elsewhere it reads once, few, many or a size class.

CDR3: CASSYPIPSGATYNEQFF; DNA: TGTGCCAGCAGTTACCCGATTCCTAGCGGAGCAACCTACAATGAGCAGTTCTTC; D: TRBD2; V: TRBV6-5; size: -; J: TRBJ2-1
CDR3: CASSLTSGSYGQCF; DNA: TGTGCCAGTAGCTTGACTAGCGGGAGTTACGGGCAGTGCTTC; D: TRBD2; V: TRBV11-2; size: -; J: TRBJ2-7
CDR3: CVSSYRGVGAEAFF; DNA: TGTGTCAGCAGTTATAGGGGTGTAGGCGCTGAAGCTTTCTTT; D: -; V: TRBV6-5; size: -; J: TRBJ1-1
CDR3: CAISEQGDYGYTF; DNA: TGTGCCATCAGTGAGCAGGGCGACTATGGCTACACCTTC; D: -; V: TRBV10-3; size: many; J: TRBJ1-2
CDR3: CASSPGAGGQRDTQYF; DNA: TGCGCCAGCAGCCCGGGGGCAGGGGGGCAACGGGATACGCAGTATTTT; D: -; V: TRBV5-1; size: -; J: TRBJ2-3
CDR3: CASSLRVTGLNSGELLF; DNA: TGTGCCAGCAGCTTACGGGTGACAGGTTTGAACAGCGGGGAGCTGCTTTTT; D: -; V: TRBV11-2; size: -; J: TRBJ2-2
CDR3: CASSWDRDNYGYTF; DNA: TGTGCCAGCAGCTGGGACAGGGACAACTATGGCTACACCTTC; D: TRBD1; V: TRBV5-4; size: many; J: TRBJ1-2
CDR3: CASSRGALTGELFF; DNA: TGTGCCAGCAGTCGAGGAGCGCTTACCGGGGAGCTGTTTTTT; D: -; V: TRBV28; size: few; J: TRBJ2-2
CDR3: CASSQDFRVTSSYEQYF; DNA: TGTGCTAGCAGCCAAGATTTTCGCGTGACGAGCTCCTACGAGCAGTACTTT; D: -; V: TRBV4-2; size: -; J: TRBJ2-7
CDR3: CVSSLRSGSADMQYF; DNA: TGTGTCAGCAGCTTACGGAGCGGGAGTGCTGATATGCAGTATTTT; D: TRBD2; V: TRBV7-9; size: -; J: TRBJ2-3
CDR3: CNVTGIGETHYF; DNA: TGCAACGTGACAGGGATAGGAGAGACCCACTACTTC; D: TRBD1; V: TRBV29-1; size: -; J: TRBJ2-5
CDR3: CAWSVRDRGELFF; DNA: TGTGCCTGGAGTGTTCGGGATAGGGGGGAGCTGTTTTTT; D: -; V: TRBV30; size: few; J: TRBJ2-2
CDR3: CACSLPRGIQYF; DNA: TGTGCCTGCTCACTTCCGAGGGGGATTCAGTACTTC; D: -; V: TRBV18; size: -; J: TRBJ2-4
CDR3: CANSSTRTSRRDTQYF; DNA: TGTGCCAACAGTTCCACGAGGACTAGCAGGAGGGATACGCAGTATTTT; D: TRBD2; V: TRBV28; size: -; J: TRBJ2-3
CDR3: CATTSYNEQFF; DNA: TGTGCCACCACTTCCTACAATGAGCAGTTCTTC; D: -; V: TRBV28; size: -; J: TRBJ2-1
CDR3: CASSLHLEGGSGNTIYF; DNA: TGTGCCAGCAGCTTACACTTGGAAGGGGGATCTGGAAACACTATATATTTT; D: -; V: TRBV11-2; size: -; J: TRBJ1-3
CDR3: CAISLAGRETGELFF; DNA: TGTGCCATCAGCTTAGCGGGGAGGGAAACCGGGGAGCTGTTTTTT; D: TRBD2; V: TRBV7-9; size: -; J: TRBJ2-2
CDR3: CASSFKAGLAGASEQFF; DNA: TGTGCCAGCAGCTTTAAAGCGGGACTAGCGGGAGCCAGTGAGCAGTTCTTC; D: TRBD2; V: TRBV7-3; size: -; J: TRBJ2-1
CDR3: CASSAGTSSGANVLTF; DNA: TGTGCCAGCAGCGCCGGGACTAGCTCTGGGGCCAACGTCCTGACTTTC; D: TRBD2; V: TRBV6-4; size: many; J: TRBJ2-6
CDR3: CAIQMGSNYGYTF; DNA: TGTGCCATCCAAATGGGGTCTAACTATGGCTACACCTTC; D: -; V: TRBV28; size: -; J: TRBJ1-2
CDR3: CASSLDRTGRGDERFF; DNA: TGTGCCAGCAGCTTAGATCGGACGGGTAGGGGCGATGAGCGGTTCTTC; D: -; V: TRBV11-2; size: -; J: TRBJ2-1
CDR3: CASSLAGYTF; DNA: TGTGCCAGCAGCTTAGCGGGCTACACCTTC; D: -; V: TRBV11-2; size: -; J: TRBJ1-2